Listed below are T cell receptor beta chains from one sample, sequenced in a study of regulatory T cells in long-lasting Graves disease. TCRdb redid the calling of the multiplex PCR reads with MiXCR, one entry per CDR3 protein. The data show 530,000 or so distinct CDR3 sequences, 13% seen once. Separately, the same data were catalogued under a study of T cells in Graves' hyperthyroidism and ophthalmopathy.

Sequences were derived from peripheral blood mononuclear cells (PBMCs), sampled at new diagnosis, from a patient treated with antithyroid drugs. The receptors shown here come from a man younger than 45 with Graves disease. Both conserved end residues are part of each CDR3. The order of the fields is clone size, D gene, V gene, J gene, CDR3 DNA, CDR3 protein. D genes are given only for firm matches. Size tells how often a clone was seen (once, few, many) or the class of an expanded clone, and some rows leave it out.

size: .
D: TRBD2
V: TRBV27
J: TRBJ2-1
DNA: TGTGCCAGCAGTAGACTAGCGGGAGTGTCGGTCAATGAGCAGTTCTTC
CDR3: CASSRLAGVSVNEQFF

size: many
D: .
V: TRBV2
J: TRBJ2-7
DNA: TGTGCCAGCACCTACTCGGGGCCGGGCCTCTCCTACGAGCAGTACTTC
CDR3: CASTYSGPGLSYEQYF

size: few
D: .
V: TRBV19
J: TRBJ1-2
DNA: TGTGCCAGTAACCCAAATTCGTATGGCCATGGCTACACCTTC
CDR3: CASNPNSYGHGYTF

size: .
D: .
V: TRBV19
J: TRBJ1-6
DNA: TGTGCCAGTACCTCTGGAGCCTATAATTCACCCCTCCACTTT
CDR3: CASTSGAYNSPLHF

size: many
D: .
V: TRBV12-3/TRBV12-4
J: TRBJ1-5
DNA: TGTGCCAGCAGTGAGCAGGGGTGGGGCGTGAATCAGCCCCAGCATTTT
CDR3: CASSEQGWGVNQPQHF

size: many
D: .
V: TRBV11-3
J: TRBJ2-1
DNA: TGTGCCAGCAGCAGAGAAACCACCAATGAGCAGTTCTTC
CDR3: CASSRETTNEQFF

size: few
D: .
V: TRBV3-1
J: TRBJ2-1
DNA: TGTGCCAGCAGCCAACGGACAGAGAATGAGCAGTTCTTC
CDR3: CASSQRTENEQFF

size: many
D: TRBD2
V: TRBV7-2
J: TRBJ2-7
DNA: TGTGCCAGCAGCTCCGGGACTACGGTTTACGAGCAGTACTTC
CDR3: CASSSGTTVYEQYF

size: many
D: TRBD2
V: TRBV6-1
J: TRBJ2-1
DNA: TGTGCCAGCAGCCCTGTGGGGACTAGGCTCAGCCATGAGCAGTTCTTC
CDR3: CASSPVGTRLSHEQFF

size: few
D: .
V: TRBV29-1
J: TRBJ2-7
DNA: TGCAGCGTTGAAAAGGGGTCCTCCTCCTACGAGCAGTACTTC
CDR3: CSVEKGSSSYEQYF

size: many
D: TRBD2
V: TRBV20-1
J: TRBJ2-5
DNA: TGCAGTGCTAGATCTAGCGGCGAGACCCAGTACTTC
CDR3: CSARSSGETQYF

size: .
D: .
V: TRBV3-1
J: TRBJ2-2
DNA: TGTGCCAGCACGCGCGGACCCGGGGGCGGGAGAGGCACCGGGGAGCTGTTTTTT
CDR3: CASTRGPGGGRGTGELFF

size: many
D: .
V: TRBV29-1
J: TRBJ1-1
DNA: TGCAGCGTTGTCCCGCCACTCAAAAACACTGAAGCTTTCTTT
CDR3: CSVVPPLKNTEAFF

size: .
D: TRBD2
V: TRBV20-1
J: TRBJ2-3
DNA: TGCAGTGCTAGGGTAGGACTAGCGGGATCAGGACGGGGCACAGATACGCAGTATTTT
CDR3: CSARVGLAGSGRGTDTQYF

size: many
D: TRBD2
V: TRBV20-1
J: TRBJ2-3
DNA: TGCAGTGCCAGACTAGCGGGAGTGGGCACAGATACGCAGTATTTT
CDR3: CSARLAGVGTDTQYF

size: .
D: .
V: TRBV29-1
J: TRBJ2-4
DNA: TGCAGCGTTGAAGAAAACGTCCTAGCCAAAAACATTCAGTACTTC
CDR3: CSVEENVLAKNIQYF

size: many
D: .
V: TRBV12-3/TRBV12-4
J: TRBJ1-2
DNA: TGTGCCAGCAGAAGAACAGGGAACTATGGCTACACCTTC
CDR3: CASRRTGNYGYTF

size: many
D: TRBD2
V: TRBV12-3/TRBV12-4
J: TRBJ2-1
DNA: TGTGCCAGCAGACCCGGGGGGGAGACGCAGTTCTTC
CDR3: CASRPGGETQFF

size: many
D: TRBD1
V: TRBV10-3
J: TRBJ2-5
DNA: TGTGCCATCAGTGTCGAGACAGGGTCCCAAGAGACCCAGTACTTC
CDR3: CAISVETGSQETQYF

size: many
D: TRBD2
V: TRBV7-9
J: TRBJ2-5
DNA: TGTCGGAGCGGGATAGGAGAGACCCAGTACTTC
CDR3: CRSGIGETQYF

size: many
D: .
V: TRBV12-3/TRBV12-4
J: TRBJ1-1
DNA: TGTGCCAGCAGTTTTAGGGTACCTGAAGCTTTCTTT
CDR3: CASSFRVPEAFF

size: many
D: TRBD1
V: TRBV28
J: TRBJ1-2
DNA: TGTGCCAGCAGGTTCGGGACAGTGTATGGCTACACCTTC
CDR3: CASRFGTVYGYTF

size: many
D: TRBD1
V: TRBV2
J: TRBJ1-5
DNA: TGTGCCAGCAGTGAATATCCAGGGGGTGCTCAGCCCCAGCATTTT
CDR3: CASSEYPGGAQPQHF

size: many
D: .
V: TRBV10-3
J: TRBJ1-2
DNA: TGTGCCATCAGTGAGCAAACCCCACTCCATGGCTACACCTTC
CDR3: CAISEQTPLHGYTF

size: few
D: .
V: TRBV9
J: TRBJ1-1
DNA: TGTGCCAGCAGCGTAGATCCGGGGACTGAAGCTTTCTTT
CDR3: CASSVDPGTEAFF

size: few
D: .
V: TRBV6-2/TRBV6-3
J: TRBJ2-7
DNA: TGTGCCAGCAGGGCCCCAGCGTCGGACGAGCAGTACTTC
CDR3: CASRAPASDEQYF

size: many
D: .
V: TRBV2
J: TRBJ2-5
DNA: TGTGCCAGCAGTGAAGCTCTGGACCGTAGGGAGACCCAGTACTTC
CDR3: CASSEALDRRETQYF

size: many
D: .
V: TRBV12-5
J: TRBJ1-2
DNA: TGTGCTAGTGGTCCCGAAAGGGACGATTTCTATGGCTACACCTTC
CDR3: CASGPERDDFYGYTF

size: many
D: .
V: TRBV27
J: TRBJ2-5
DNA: TGTGCCAGCAGCCACATCTGGGGAGGAGAGACCCAGTACTTC
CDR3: CASSHIWGGETQYF

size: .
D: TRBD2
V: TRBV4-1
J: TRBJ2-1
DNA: TGCGCCAGCAGTCTAACTCTCGCGGGAGTGGACAATGAGCAGTTCTTC
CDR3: CASSLTLAGVDNEQFF

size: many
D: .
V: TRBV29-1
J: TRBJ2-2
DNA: TGCAGCGGGACCGGGGAGCTGTTTTTT
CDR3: CSGTGELFF

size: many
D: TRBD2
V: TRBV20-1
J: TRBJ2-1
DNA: TGCAGTGCTAGGGGGACTAGCGGCAGCTCCTACAATGAGCAGTTCTTC
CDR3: CSARGTSGSSYNEQFF

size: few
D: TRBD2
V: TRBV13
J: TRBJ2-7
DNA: TGTGCCAGCGCCAATGTAGCGGGAGGCCCCCTGAGTTACGAGCAGTACTTC
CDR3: CASANVAGGPLSYEQYF

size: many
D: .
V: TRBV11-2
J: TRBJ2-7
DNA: TGTGCCAGCAGCCTGTTGGCGGACTTTCACTTC
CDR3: CASSLLADFHF

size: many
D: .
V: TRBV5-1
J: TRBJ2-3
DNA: TGCGCCAGCAGATCCGATTACGATACGCAGTATTTT
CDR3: CASRSDYDTQYF

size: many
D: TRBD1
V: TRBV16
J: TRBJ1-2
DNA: TGTGCCAGCAGTCCACTCCTAGACAGGGCCCACGGCTACACCTTC
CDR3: CASSPLLDRAHGYTF

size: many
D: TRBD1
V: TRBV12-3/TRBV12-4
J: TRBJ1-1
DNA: TGTGCCAGCAGTCGGACAGGGGTCACTGAAGCTTTCTTT
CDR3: CASSRTGVTEAFF

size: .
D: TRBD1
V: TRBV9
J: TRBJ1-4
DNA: TGTGCCAGCTCACCGACAGGGGGCTCGGAAAAACTGTTTTTT
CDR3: CASSPTGGSEKLFF

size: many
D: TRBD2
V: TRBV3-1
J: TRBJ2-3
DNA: TGTGCCAGCAGCAGAGGCAGCGGGAGGGGGACAGATACGCAGTATTTT
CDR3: CASSRGSGRGTDTQYF

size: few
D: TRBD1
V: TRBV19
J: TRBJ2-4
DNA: TGTGCCAGTAGCCCTCAAAACAGGGGGCCAAAAAACATTCAGTACTTC
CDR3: CASSPQNRGPKNIQYF

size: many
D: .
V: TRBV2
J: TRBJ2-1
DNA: TGTGCCAGCAGTGGCTACCGAACTACTCAGTTCTTC
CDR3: CASSGYRTTQFF